This section outlines one TCR beta chain sequence together with its context. The antigen it binds to is not known. One base away there is no much larger clone; base qualities are not given. Trimming takes 6 bases off V and 7 bases off J; junction bases not matched to a gene: 6. Including the terminal cysteine and phenylalanine, the CDR3 comprises 14 residues. CDR3 DNA is the only sequence kept; it has 42 bases, read in frame from the first base. From the germline V gene (reference sequence), CDR1 is SEHNR and CDR2 is FQNEAQ. The data were obtained in a study of radiotherapy plus CTLA-4 blockade in lung cancer (dated by TCRdb to the late 2010s). For the wider study: Among the enrolled patients, about 19% had an objective response, and less than 40% reached disease control.

The study tested focal radiation therapy combined with CTLA-4 blockade (ipilimumab) in patients with chemo-refractory metastatic non-small-cell lung cancer. To prepare the library, the immunoSEQ multiplex PCR assay was applied. As stored in TCRdb, this immuneACCESS dataset retains in-frame rearrangements with V and J assigned. A fraction of the clones does not appear; measured against another copy, unresolved V genes explain less than half of the discrepancy, and the remainder lacks a known reason. Here the sample has over 60,000 clones; around 86% occur a single time. Of the sample, 40% falls within the top ten clones. What the study reported, not specific to this receptor: TCR clones derived from tumors expanded in peripheral blood after treatment with radiotherapy and ipilimumab. Early dynamic changes in blood T cell clones, together with increased serum interferon-beta after radiation, were reported as the strongest predictors of response.

The sequence joins TRBV7-9 to TRBJ1-4; 9 junctional bases match TRBD1. The source of this sequence is a human donor with non-small cell lung cancer that progressed on radiotherapy plus ipilimumab. The material sequenced was peripheral blood, taken from a patient treated with radiotherapy plus ipilimumab. In nucleotides, the sequence is TGTGCCAGCAGTCGGGACAGGGCGAGTGAAAAACTGTTTTTT. This gives the protein CASSRDRASEKLFF.